These 14 T cell receptor beta chains were all obtained from the same sample, sequenced in a study of cytomegalovirus exposure and HLA in healthy donors. The PCR contained 60 Vbeta and 13 Jbeta primers. Data came from immunoSEQ multiplex PCR; TCRdb stores just in-frame clones and leaves some out. The data show about 150,000 clones, around four fifths seen once. The source material was PBMCs. The source of these receptors is a boy between 2 and 15 years old in good health and CMV-seronegative.

The rearrangement joins TRBV28 to TRBJ1-4; no reliable D call. This CDR3 contains 16 residues. Germline CDR1 and CDR2: MDHEN and SYDVKM. V lost 5 bases, J lost 0 bases, and 13 bases lay in between. The CDR3 sequence is CASSRHIGTTNEKLFF. CDR3 bases: TGTGCCAGCAGTCGACACATTGGAACAACTAATGAAAAACTGTTTTTT.

This clone was found a few times. DNA for the CDR3: TGTGCCAGCAGCTTGGCCCCAGGGGGCCCGAACACTGAAGCTTTCTTT. It codes for CASSLAPGGPNTEAFF. The chain has TRBV5-6 and TRBJ1-1; 8 bases align to TRBD1. The CDR3 extends over 16 amino acids. From germline, CDR1 is SGHDT and CDR2 YYEEEE. V lost 0 bases, J lost 1 base, and 5 bases stayed unmatched.

The chain employs TRBV5-1 and TRBJ1-3; D uncertain. The ends were cut back, 4 bases at V and 2 bases at J, with 10 bases in the middle. The CDR3 has 14 amino acids. Germline CDR1 SGHRS, CDR2 YFSETQ. The CDR3, as DNA: TGCGCCAGCAGCCCTGACAATGCTGGAAACACCATATATTTT. Translating gives CASSPDNAGNTIYF. The complete variable domain, with remaining parts taken from reference TRBV5-1 and TRBJ1-3, reads KAGVTQTPRYLIKTRGQQVTLSCSPISGHRSVSWYQQTPGQGLQFLFEYFSETQRNKGNFPGRFSGRQFSNSRSEMNVSTLELGDSALYLCASSPDNAGNTIYFGEGSWLTVV.

The chain carries TRBV6-5 and TRBJ1-2; TRBD1 matches 7 bases. Per the germline V gene, CDR1 is MNHEY and CDR2 is SVGAGI. The CDR3 runs to 16 residues. V shed 2 bases, J shed 4 bases, and the junction held 10 bases outside the gene matches. The chain's CDR3 is CASSYLGGPLRYGYTF. The CDR3 DNA reads TGTGCCAGCAGTTACCTAGGGGGCCCCCTTCGCTATGGCTACACCTTC.

The chain combines TRBV28 with TRBJ2-7; 10 bases line up with TRBD1. The junction had 11 bases not matched to a gene; V was cut back by 8 bases and J by 4 bases. The CDR3 runs 15 residues. Germline CDR1 reads MDHEN; CDR2 reads SYDVKM. The CDR3 protein is CASEKIDRGLYEQYF. The CDR3 nucleotides are TGTGCCAGCGAGAAGATCGACAGGGGGCTTTACGAGCAGTACTTC.

This clone appeared a few times. The chain couples TRBV7-9 to TRBJ1-5; 8 bases line up with TRBD1. Germline V gives CDR1 SEHNR, CDR2 FQNEAQ (reference sequence). This CDR3 spans 15 amino acids. The trim removed 1 base at V and 9 bases at J, leaving 8 bases unmatched. CDR3 DNA sequence: TGTGCCAGCAGCTTAGGGACAGGGAAGGGTATGCCCCAGCATTTT. Translation gives CASSLGTGKGMPQHF.

J is TRBJ1-3 and V is TRBV7-8, with TRBD1 as a possible D gene (5 bases). This CDR3 has 17 amino acids. Germline CDR1 SGHVS, CDR2 FQNEAQ. Trimming removed 3 bases at V and 4 bases at J, with 19 bases between. The CDR3 reads CASSFAVPGVIGNTIYF. The CDR3 DNA follows: TGTGCCAGCAGCTTTGCAGTTCCGGGGGTTATAGGAAACACCATATATTTT.

The chain uses TRBV7-9 and TRBJ2-3; weak D call: TRBD1 (7 bases). CDR3 length: 17 residues. In germline, CDR1 is SEHNR, CDR2 FQNEAQ (reference sequence). The V end lost 8 bases, the J end lost 1 base, and 22 bases lay between the germline ends. The CDR3 DNA is TGTGCCAGCCCGTCCCGACCCAGGGGGGAGGGCACAGATACGCAGTATTTT. It translates to CASPSRPRGEGTDTQYF.

The genes are TRBV19 and TRBJ2-7; TRBD1 matches at 10 bases. V was pared by 5 bases and J by 7 bases, with 11 bases of the junction left unmatched. CDR1 is LNHDA, CDR2 SQIVND, per germline (reference sequence). CDR3 length: 15 amino acids. The CDR3 reads CASSRTGTGAHEQYF. The DNA for the CDR3 is TGTGCCAGTAGTCGCACCGGGACAGGGGCCCATGAGCAGTACTTC.

This clone occurred a few times. This chain uses TRBV30 with TRBJ1-1; D remains ambiguous. Looked up from germline, CDR1 is GTSNPN and CDR2 is SVGIG (reference sequence). V shed 2 bases and J shed 1 base, with 11 bases lying between them. This CDR3 has 14 residues. CDR3 in amino acids: CAWSLRSGNTEAFF. The CDR3 DNA reads TGTGCCTGGAGTCTCAGAAGTGGGAACACTGAAGCTTTCTTT.

This chain joins TRBV9 and TRBJ2-3; 8 bases agree with TRBD2. With 5 bases clipped from V and 1 base from J, the junction kept 3 bases outside the gene matches. From germline, CDR1 is SGDLS and CDR2 YYNGEE. The length of the CDR3 is 14 residues. The CDR3 sequence is CASSATSGTDTQYF. The CDR3 nucleotides read TGTGCCAGCAGTGCGACTAGCGGCACAGATACGCAGTATTTT.

The rearrangement joins TRBV29-1 to TRBJ2-5, with 8 bases that match TRBD1. The trim removed 6 bases at V and 4 bases at J, leaving 10 bases unmatched. This CDR3 is built from 14 residues. From germline, CDR1 is SQVTM and CDR2 ANQGSEA. This chain's CDR3 is CSVSPRGQGETQYF. DNA for the CDR3: TGCAGCGTCAGCCCCCGAGGACAGGGAGAGACCCAGTACTTC.

This chain uses TRBV5-1 with TRBJ1-3; D might be TRBD1 (5 bases). The CDR3 totals 13 residues. Deletions cut 5 bases from V and 0 bases from J, with 6 bases between. Germline assignment: CDR1 SGHRS and CDR2 YFSETQ. The CDR3 loop is CASRGLSGNTIYF. The CDR3 coding sequence is TGCGCCAGCAGGGGACTCTCTGGAAACACCATATATTTT.

The chain employs TRBV2 and TRBJ1-1, with 12 positions matching TRBD1. The CDR3 extends over 16 amino acids. V trimming: 7 bases; J trimming: 5 bases; junction bases outside the gene matches: 11. Germline CDR1 SNHLY, CDR2 FYNNEI. The CDR3 DNA is TGTGCCAGCAATACGGGACAGGGGGCTTCGAGAACTGAAGCTTTCTTT. Its translation: CASNTGQGASRTEAFF.